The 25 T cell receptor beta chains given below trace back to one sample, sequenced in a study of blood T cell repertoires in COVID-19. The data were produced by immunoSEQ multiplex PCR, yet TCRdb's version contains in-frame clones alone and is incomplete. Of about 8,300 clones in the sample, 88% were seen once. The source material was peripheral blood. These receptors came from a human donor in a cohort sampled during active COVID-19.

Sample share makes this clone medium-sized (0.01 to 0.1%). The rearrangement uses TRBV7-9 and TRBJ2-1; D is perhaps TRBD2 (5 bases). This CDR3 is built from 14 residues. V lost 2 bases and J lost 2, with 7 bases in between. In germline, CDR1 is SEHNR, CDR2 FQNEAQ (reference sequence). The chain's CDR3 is CASSLSGTYNEQFF. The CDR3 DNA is TGTGCCAGCAGCTTAAGCGGAACCTACAATGAGCAGTTCTTC. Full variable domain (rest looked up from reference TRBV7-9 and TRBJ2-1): DTGVSQNPRHKITKRGQNVTFRCDPISEHNRLYWYRQTLGQGPEFLTYFQNEAQLEKSRLLSDRFSAERPKGSFSTLEIQRTEQGDSAMYLCASSLSGTYNEQFFGPGTRLTVL.

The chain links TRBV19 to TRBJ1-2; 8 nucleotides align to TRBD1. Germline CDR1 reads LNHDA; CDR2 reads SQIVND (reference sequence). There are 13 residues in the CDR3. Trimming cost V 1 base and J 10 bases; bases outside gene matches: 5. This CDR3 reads CASSIGLDRAYTF. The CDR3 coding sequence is TGTGCCAGTAGTATAGGTCTGGACAGGGCCTACACCTTC.

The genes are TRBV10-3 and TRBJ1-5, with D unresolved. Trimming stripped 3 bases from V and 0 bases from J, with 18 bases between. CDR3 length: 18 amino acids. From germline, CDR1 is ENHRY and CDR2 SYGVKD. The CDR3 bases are TGTGCCATCAGTGATTCCAATGCAGTCCTCAATAGCAATCAGCCCCAGCATTTT. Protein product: CAISDSNAVLNSNQPQHF.

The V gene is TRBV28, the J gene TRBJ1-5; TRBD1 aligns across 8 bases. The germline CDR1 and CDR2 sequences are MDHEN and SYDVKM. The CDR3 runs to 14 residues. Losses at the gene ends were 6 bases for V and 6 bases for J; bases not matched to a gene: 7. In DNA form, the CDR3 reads TGTGCCAGCAGGGCCTGGACAGGGTTTCAGCCCCAGCATTTT. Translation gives CASRAWTGFQPQHF.

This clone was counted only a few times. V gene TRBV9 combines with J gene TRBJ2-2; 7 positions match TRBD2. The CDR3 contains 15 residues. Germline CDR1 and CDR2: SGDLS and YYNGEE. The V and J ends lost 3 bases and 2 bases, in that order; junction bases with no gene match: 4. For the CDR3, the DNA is TGTGCCAGCAGCGGAAGCGGGGTTAACACCGGGGAGCTGTTTTTT. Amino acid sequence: CASSGSGVNTGELFF.

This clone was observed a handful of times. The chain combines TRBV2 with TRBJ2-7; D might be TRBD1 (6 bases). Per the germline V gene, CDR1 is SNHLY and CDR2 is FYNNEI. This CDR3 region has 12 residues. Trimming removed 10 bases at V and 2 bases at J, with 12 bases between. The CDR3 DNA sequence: TGTGCCATATTAACAGGGACCTACGAGCAGTACTTC. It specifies CAILTGTYEQYF.

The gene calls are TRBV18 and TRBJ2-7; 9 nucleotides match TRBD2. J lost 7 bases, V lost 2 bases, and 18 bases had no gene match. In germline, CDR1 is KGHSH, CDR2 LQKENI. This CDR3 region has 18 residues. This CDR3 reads CASSPMVASGTSPGEQYF. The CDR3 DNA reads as TGTGCCAGCTCACCAATGGTCGCTAGCGGGACTTCCCCAGGGGAGCAGTACTTC.

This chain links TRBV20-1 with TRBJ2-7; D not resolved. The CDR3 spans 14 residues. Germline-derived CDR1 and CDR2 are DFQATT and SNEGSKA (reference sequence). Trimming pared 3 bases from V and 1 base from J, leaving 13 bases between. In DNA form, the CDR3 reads TGCAGTGCTAGTGAGAGGTCAGTGTCCTACGAGCAGTACTTC. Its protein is CSASERSVSYEQYF.

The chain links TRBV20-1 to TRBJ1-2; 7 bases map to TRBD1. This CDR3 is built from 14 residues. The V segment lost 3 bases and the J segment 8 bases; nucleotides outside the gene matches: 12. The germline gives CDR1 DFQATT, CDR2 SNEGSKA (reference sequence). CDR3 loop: CSASVTGTRGGYTF. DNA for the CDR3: TGCAGTGCTAGTGTGACAGGGACTAGAGGAGGCTACACCTTC.

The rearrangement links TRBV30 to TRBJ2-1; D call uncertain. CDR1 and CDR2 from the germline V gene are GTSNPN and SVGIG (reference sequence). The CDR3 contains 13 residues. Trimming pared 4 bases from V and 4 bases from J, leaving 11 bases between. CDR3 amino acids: CAWTARSYNEQFF. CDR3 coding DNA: TGTGCCTGGACCGCGCGTTCGTACAATGAGCAGTTCTTC.

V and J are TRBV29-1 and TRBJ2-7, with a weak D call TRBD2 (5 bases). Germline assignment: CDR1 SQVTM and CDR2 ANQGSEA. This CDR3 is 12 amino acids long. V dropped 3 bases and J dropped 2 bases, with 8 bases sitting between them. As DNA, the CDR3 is TGCAGCGTTGATACGGGGACCTACGAGCAGTACTTC. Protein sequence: CSVDTGTYEQYF.

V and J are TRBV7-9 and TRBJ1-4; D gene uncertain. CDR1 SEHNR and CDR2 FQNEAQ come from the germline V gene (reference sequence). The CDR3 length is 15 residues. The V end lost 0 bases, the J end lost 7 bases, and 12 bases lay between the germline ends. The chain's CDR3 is CASSLARSSGEKLFF. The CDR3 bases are TGTGCCAGCAGCTTAGCGAGAAGTTCTGGTGAAAAACTGTTTTTT.

The CDR3 DNA follows: TGTGCCAGCACCTTGACAGGGAAGCAGTACTTC. It yields the protein CASTLTGKQYF. The rearrangement uses TRBV12-3 or TRBV12-4 and TRBJ2-7; 7 bases line up with TRBD1. The CDR3 has 11 amino acids. V shed 7 bases and J 8 bases; nucleotides not matched to a gene: 5.

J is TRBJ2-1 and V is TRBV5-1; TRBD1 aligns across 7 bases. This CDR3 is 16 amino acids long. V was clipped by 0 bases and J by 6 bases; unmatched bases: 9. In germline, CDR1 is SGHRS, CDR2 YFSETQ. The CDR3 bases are TGCGCCAGCAGCTTGGAAAAGACAGGGTTAGGCAATGAGCAGTTCTTC. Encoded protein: CASSLEKTGLGNEQFF. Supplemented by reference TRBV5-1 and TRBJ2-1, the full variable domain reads KAGVTQTPRYLIKTRGQQVTLSCSPISGHRSVSWYQQTPGQGLQFLFEYFSETQRNKGNFPGRFSGRQFSNSRSEMNVSTLELGDSALYLCASSLEKTGLGNEQFFGPGTRLTVL.

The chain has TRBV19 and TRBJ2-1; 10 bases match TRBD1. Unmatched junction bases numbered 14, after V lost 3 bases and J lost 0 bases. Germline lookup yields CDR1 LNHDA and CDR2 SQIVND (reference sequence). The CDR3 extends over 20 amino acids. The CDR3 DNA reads TGTGCCAGTAGTATTGACGGACAGGGGGTTGCGGGTCGCTCCTACAATGAGCAGTTCTTC. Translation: CASSIDGQGVAGRSYNEQFF.

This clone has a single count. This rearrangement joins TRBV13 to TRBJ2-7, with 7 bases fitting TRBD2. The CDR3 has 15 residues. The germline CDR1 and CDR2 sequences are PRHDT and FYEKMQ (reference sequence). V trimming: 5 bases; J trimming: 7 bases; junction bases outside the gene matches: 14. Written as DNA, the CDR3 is TGTGCCAGCAGCCCCCGGGCTAGCGGAATCGTTGAGCAGTACTTC. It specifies CASSPRASGIVEQYF.

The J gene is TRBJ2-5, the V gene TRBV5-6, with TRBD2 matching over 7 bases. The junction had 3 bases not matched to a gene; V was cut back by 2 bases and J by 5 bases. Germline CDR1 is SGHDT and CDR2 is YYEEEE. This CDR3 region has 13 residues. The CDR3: CASSFRLAETQYF. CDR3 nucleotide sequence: TGTGCCAGCAGCTTTAGACTAGCTGAGACCCAGTACTTC.

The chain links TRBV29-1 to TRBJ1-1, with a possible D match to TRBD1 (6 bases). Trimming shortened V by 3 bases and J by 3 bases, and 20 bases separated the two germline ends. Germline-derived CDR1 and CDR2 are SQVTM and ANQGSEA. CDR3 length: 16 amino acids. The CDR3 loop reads CSVDRFAGVSHTEAFF. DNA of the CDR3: TGCAGCGTTGATCGGTTCGCAGGGGTATCGCACACTGAAGCTTTCTTT.

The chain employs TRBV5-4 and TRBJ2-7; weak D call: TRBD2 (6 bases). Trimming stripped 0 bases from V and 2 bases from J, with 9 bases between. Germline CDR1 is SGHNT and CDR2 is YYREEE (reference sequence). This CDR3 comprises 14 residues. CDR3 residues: CASSLAGAAYEQYF. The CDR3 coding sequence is TGTGCCAGCAGCTTGGCGGGAGCGGCCTACGAGCAGTACTTC.

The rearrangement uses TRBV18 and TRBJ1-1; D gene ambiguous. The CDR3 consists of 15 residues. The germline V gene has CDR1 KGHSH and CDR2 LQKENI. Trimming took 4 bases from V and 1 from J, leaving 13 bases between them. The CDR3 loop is CASSQYTGRNTEAFF. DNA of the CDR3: TGTGCCAGCTCACAGTACACGGGTCGGAACACTGAAGCTTTCTTT.

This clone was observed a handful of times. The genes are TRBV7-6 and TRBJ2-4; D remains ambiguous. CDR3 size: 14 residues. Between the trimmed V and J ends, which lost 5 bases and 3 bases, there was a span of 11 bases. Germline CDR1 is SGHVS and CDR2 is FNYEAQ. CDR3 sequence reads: CASSPRHNKNIQYF. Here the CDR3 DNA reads TGTGCCAGCAGCCCTCGACACAACAAAAACATTCAGTACTTC. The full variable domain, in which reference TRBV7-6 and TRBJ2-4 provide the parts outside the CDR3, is GAGVSQSPRYKVTKRGQDVALRCDPISGHVSLYWYRQALGQGPEFLTYFNYEAQQDKSGLPNDRFSAERPEGSISTLTIQRTEQRDSAMYRCASSPRHNKNIQYFGAGTRLSVL.

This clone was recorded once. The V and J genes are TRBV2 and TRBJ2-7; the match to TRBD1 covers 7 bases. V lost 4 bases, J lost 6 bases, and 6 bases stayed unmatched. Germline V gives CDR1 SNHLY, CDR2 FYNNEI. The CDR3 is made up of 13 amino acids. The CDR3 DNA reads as TGTGCCAGCAGTGTTGAGACAGGGACCGAGCAGTACTTC. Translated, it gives CASSVETGTEQYF.

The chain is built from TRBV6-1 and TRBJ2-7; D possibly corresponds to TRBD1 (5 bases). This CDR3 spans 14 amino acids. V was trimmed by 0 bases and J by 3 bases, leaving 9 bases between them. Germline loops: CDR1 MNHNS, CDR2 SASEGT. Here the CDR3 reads CASSEAGQYYEQYF. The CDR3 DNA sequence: TGTGCCAGCAGTGAAGCGGGGCAGTACTACGAGCAGTACTTC.

CDR3 nucleotides: TGTGCCAGCAGCTTAGGGCTGGAAGCTTTCTTT. It is translated as CASSLGLEAFF. The gene calls are TRBV11-2 and TRBJ1-1; D not certain. V was cut by 1 base and J by 8 bases, with 5 bases left in between. The CDR3 runs to 11 residues. Germline V gene data show CDR1 as SGHAT and CDR2 as FQNNGV.

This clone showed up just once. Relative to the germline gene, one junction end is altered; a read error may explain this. The DNA for the CDR3 is TGCAGCGTTGCCCTAATAGGGGACAATGGCTGCACCTTC. Its translation: CSVALIGDNGCTF. The chain recombines TRBV29-1 with TRBJ1-2, with D perhaps TRBD1 (6 bases). The CDR3 length is 13 residues. The germline CDR1 and CDR2 sequences are SQVTM and ANQGSEA.